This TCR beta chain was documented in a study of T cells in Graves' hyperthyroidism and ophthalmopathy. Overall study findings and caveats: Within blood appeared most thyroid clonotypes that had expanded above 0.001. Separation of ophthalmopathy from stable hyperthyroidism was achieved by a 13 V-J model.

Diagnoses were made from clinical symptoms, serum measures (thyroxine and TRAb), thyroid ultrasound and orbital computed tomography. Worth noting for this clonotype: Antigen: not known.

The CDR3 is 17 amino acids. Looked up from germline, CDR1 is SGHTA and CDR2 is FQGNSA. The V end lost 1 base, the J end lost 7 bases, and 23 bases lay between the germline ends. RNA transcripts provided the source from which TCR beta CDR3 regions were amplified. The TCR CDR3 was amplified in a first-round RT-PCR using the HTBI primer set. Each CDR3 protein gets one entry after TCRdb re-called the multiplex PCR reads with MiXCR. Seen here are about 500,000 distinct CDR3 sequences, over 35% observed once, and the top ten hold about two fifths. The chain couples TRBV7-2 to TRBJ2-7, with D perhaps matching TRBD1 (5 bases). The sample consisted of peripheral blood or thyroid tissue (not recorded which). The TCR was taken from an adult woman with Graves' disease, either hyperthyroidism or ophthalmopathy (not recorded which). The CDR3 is CASSLVHPPRLSGEQYF. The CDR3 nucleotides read TGTGCCAGCAGCTTAGTCCACCCTCCCCGGCTTTCAGGGGAGCAGTACTTC.